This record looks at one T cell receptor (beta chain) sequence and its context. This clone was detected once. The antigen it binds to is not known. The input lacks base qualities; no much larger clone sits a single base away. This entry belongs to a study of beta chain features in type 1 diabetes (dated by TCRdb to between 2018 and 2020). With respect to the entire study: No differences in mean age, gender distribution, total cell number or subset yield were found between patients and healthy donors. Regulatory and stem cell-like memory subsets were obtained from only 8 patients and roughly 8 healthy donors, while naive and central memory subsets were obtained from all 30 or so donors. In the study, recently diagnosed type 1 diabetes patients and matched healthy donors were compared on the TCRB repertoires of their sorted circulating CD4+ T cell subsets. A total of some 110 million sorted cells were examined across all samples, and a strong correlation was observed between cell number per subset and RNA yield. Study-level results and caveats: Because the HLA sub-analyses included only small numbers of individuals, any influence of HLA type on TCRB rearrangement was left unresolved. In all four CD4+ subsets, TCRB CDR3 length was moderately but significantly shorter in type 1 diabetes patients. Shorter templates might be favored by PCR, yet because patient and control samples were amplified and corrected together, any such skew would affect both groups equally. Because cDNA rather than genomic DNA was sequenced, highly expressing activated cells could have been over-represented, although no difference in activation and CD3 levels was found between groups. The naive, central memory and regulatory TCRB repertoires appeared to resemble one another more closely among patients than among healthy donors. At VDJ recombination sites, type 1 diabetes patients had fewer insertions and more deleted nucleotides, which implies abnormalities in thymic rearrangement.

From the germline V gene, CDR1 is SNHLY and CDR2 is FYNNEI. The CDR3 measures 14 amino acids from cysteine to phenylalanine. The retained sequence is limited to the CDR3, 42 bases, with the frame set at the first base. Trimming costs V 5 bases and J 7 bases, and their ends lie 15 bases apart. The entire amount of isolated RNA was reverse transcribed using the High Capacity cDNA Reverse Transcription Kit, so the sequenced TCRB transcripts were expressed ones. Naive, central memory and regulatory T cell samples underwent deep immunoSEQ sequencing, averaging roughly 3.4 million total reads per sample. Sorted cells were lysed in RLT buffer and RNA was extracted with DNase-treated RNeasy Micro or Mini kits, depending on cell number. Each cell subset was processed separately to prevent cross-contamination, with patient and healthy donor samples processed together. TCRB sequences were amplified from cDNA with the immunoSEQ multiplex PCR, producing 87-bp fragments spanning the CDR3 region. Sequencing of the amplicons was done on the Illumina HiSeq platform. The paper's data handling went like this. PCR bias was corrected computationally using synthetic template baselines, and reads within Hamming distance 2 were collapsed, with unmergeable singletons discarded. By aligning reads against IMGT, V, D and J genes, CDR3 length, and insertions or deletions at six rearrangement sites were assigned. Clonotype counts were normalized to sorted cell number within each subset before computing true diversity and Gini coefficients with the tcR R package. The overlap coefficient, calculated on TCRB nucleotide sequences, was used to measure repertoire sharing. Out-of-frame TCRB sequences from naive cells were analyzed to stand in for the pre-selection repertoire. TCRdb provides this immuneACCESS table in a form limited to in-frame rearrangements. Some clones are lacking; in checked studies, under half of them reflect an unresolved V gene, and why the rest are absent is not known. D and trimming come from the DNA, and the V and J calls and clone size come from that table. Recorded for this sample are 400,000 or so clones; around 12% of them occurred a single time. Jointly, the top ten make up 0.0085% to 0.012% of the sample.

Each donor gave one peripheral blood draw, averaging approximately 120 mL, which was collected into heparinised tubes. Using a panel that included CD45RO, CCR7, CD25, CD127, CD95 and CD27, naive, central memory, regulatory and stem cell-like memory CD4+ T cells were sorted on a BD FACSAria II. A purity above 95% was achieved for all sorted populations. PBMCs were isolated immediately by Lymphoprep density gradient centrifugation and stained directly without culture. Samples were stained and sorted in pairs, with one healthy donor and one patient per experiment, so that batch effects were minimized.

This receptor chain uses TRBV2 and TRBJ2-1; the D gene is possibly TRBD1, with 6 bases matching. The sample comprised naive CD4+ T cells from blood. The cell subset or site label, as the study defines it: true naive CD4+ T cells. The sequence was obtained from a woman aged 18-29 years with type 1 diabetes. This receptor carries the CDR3 CASSRDRSPNEQFF. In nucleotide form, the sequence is TGTGCCAGCAGTCGAGACAGGTCCCCAAATGAGCAGTTCTTC.